The 26 T cell receptor beta chains in this list originate from one sample, sequenced in a study of beta chain features in type 1 diabetes. Sequencing targeted expressed TCRB transcripts, as all isolated RNA had been reverse transcribed. TCRdb keeps only in-frame clones here, not all; method: immunoSEQ multiplex PCR. The sample lists about 210,000 clones, around 9.9% seen once, with 1% to 1.5% in the top ten. The sequencing sample was made of central memory CD4+ T cells from blood. The origin of the receptors is a man aged 18 to 30 in good health.

This chain links TRBV14 with TRBJ2-3; D gene ambiguous. Looked up from germline, CDR1 is SGHDN and CDR2 is FVKESK. The CDR3 runs to 14 residues. The germline V and J ends were trimmed by 4 bases and 2 bases, with 10 bases remaining between them. CDR3 in amino acids: CASSPRISTDTQYF. The CDR3 region has the DNA TGTGCCAGCAGCCCCCGAATTTCCACAGATACGCAGTATTTT. The variable domain in full, with the rest retrieved from reference TRBV14 and TRBJ2-3, is EAGVTQFPSHSVIEKGQTVTLRCDPISGHDNLYWYRRVMGKEIKFLLHFVKESKQDESGMPNNRFLAERTGGTYSTLKVQPAELEDSGVYFCASSPRISTDTQYFGPGTRLTVL.

This clone was detected ten times or more. The V gene is TRBV12-5, the J gene TRBJ2-5; D call uncertain. From germline, CDR1 is LGHNT and CDR2 FRNRAP. This CDR3 is built from 11 residues. Trimming shortened V by 6 bases and J by 3 bases, and 5 bases separated the two germline ends. CDR3 sequence reads: CASGIEETQYF. The CDR3 coding sequence is TGTGCTAGTGGGATAGAAGAGACCCAGTACTTC.

This clone was counted only a few times. The chain couples TRBV6-4 to TRBJ2-1, with a weak D call TRBD2 (6 bases). Germline CDR1 reads MRHNA; CDR2 reads SNTAGT. Trimming took off 6 bases at V and 8 bases at J, with 17 bases between the two ends. This CDR3 comprises 14 residues. The CDR3 loop reads CASSPRLGSYEQFF. The DNA of the CDR3 is TGTGCCAGCAGCCCCCGCCTCGGGAGTTATGAGCAGTTCTTC.

The V and J genes are TRBV7-2 and TRBJ2-3; 8 bases map to TRBD2. This CDR3 is built from 16 residues. V dropped 5 bases and J dropped 3; count of bases not matched to a gene: 10. Per germline, CDR1 SGHTA and CDR2 FQGNSA. The CDR3 spells CASSPTSGTRTDTQYF. In nucleotides, the CDR3 is TGTGCCAGCAGCCCCACATCCGGGACTAGAACAGATACGCAGTATTTT.

This clone appeared a few times. The chain links TRBV29-1 to TRBJ2-3; D uncertain. Trimming cost V 6 bases and J 5 bases, with 12 bases left between them. The CDR3 sequence is 12 residues long. Germline V lookup: CDR1 SQVTM, CDR2 ANQGSEA. The CDR3 here is CSVHPAGDTQYF. For the CDR3, the DNA is TGCAGCGTCCACCCAGCTGGAGATACGCAGTATTTT.

This clone was recorded at least ten times. The rearrangement uses TRBV7-3 and TRBJ2-5; D is unresolved. This CDR3 contains 14 residues. The V gene's germline CDR1 is SGHTA and CDR2 FQGTGA. V lost 2 bases to trimming and J lost 2 bases, with 9 bases between them. The CDR3 protein is CASSLGPQQETQYF. The DNA for the CDR3 is TGTGCCAGCAGCTTAGGGCCGCAGCAAGAGACCCAGTACTTC.

This clone was detected only once. This chain joins TRBV15 and TRBJ1-5; D is possibly TRBD1 (5 bases). The CDR3 totals 14 residues. V lost 8 bases and J lost 1, with 12 bases in between. CDR1 LNHNV and CDR2 YYDKDF come from the germline V gene (reference sequence). The CDR3 region is CATGRRDSNQPQHF. The CDR3 DNA reads as TGTGCCACCGGGCGCCGGGACAGCAATCAGCCCCAGCATTTT. Looking up the rest from reference TRBV15 and TRBJ1-5 gives the full variable domain: DAMVIQNPRYQVTQFGKPVTLSCSQTLNHNVMYWYQQKSSQAPKLLFHYYDKDFNNEADTPDNFQSRRPNTSFCFLDIRSPGLGDTAMYLCATGRRDSNQPQHFGDGTRLSIL.

This clone occurred many times. The gene calls are TRBV5-1 and TRBJ2-7, with D perhaps matching TRBD1 (6 bases). The CDR3 totals 15 residues. Trimming removed 1 base from V and 3 bases from J, with 14 bases in between. The germline CDR1 and CDR2 sequences are SGHRS and YFSETQ. Written as DNA, the CDR3 is TGCGCCAGCAGCTTGTCCCCGACAGGCGACTACGAGCAGTACTTC. It specifies CASSLSPTGDYEQYF. Drawing the rest from reference TRBV5-1 and TRBJ2-7, the complete variable domain is KAGVTQTPRYLIKTRGQQVTLSCSPISGHRSVSWYQQTPGQGLQFLFEYFSETQRNKGNFPGRFSGRQFSNSRSEMNVSTLELGDSALYLCASSLSPTGDYEQYFGPGTRLTVT.

This clone has only a few counts. The V gene is TRBV5-6, the J gene TRBJ1-2, with 8 nucleotides matching TRBD1. The germline V gene encodes CDR1 SGHDT and CDR2 YYEEEE. J lost 5 bases, V lost 3 bases, and 15 bases had no gene match. CDR3 size: 17 residues. CDR3 loop: CASSYLGQGAAMYGYTF. The CDR3 DNA is TGTGCCAGCAGCTACCTCGGACAGGGAGCGGCTATGTATGGCTACACCTTC.

This clone occurred many times. Other DNA sequences in the same sample also yield this CDR3. The chain links TRBV30 to TRBJ2-3; D unresolved. Deletions cut 0 bases from V and 3 bases from J, with 13 bases between. The CDR3 runs 15 residues. Germline CDR1 and CDR2: GTSNPN and SVGIG (reference sequence). In DNA, the CDR3 is TGTGCCTGGAGTGTAGTAGGTGTGCTGACAGATACGCAGTATTTT. Protein product: CAWSVVGVLTDTQYF.

This clone has just a few counts. The CDR3 DNA is TGTGCCACCAGCAGAGGCGGGGGGGCCAAAAACATTCAGTACTTC. It encodes CATSRGGGAKNIQYF. V gene TRBV15 combines with J gene TRBJ2-4; 8 bases map to TRBD2. The CDR3 loop spans 15 amino acids. The germline CDR1 and CDR2 sequences are LNHNV and YYDKDF (reference sequence). V was clipped by 1 base and J by 1 base; unmatched bases: 0.

This clone was counted only a few times. CDR3 sequence (DNA): TGTGCCAGCAGTGGAGAGGTCCCTAATCAGCCCCAGCATTTT. This sequence encodes CASSGEVPNQPQHF. The chain employs TRBV2 and TRBJ1-5; unclear D gene. The CDR3 consists of 14 residues. V was trimmed by 4 bases and J by 4 bases, leaving 11 bases between them. Germline CDR1 is SNHLY and CDR2 is FYNNEI.

The rearrangement links TRBV14 to TRBJ2-5; D call uncertain. The CDR3 runs to 14 residues. V lost 3 bases and J lost 12, with 20 bases in between. Germline values: CDR1 SGHDN, CDR2 FVKESK. The CDR3 DNA is TGTGCCAGCAGCCACCCTGACCGCCCTGGGCTCAAGTACTTC. Amino acids: CASSHPDRPGLKYF. Drawing the rest from reference TRBV14 and TRBJ2-5, the complete variable domain is EAGVTQFPSHSVIEKGQTVTLRCDPISGHDNLYWYRRVMGKEIKFLLHFVKESKQDESGMPNNRFLAERTGGTYSTLKVQPAELEDSGVYFCASSHPDRPGLKYFGPGTRLLVL.

This clone occurred a few times. This chain uses TRBV7-9 with TRBJ2-1; either TRBD1 or TRBD2 may fit D (5 bases each). CDR3 length: 14 amino acids. Per germline, CDR1 SEHNR and CDR2 FQNEAQ (reference sequence). V lost 1 base and J 10 bases, leaving 14 bases between the germline ends. This CDR3 reads CASSLGVGALEQFF. The CDR3 DNA follows: TGTGCCAGCAGCTTAGGGGTCGGGGCGCTAGAGCAGTTCTTC. Using reference TRBV7-9 and TRBJ2-1 for the parts outside the CDR3, the full variable domain is DTGVSQNPRHKITKRGQNVTFRCDPISEHNRLYWYRQTLGQGPEFLTYFQNEAQLEKSRLLSDRFSAERPKGSFSTLEIQRTEQGDSAMYLCASSLGVGALEQFFGPGTRLTVL.

V and J are TRBV5-1 and TRBJ1-3, with D tentatively TRBD1 (5 bases). This CDR3 comprises 15 residues. V lost 4 bases to trimming and J lost 1 base, with 12 bases between them. The germline V gene encodes CDR1 SGHRS and CDR2 YFSETQ. The CDR3 DNA reads TGCGCCAGCAGCCGTGGAGCAGGGTCTGGAAACACCATATATTTT. This encodes CASSRGAGSGNTIYF.

This clone was observed a few times. This probably arose from a read error, given a far larger clone one base away. The J gene is TRBJ2-3, the V gene TRBV11-2; D gene unclear. This CDR3 has 14 residues. V was cut by 1 base and J by 2 bases, with 7 bases left in between. Germline V lookup: CDR1 SGHAT, CDR2 FQNNGV. This chain's CDR3 is CASSLGRNTDTQYF. In DNA, the CDR3 is TGTGCCAGCAGCTTAGGCAGGAACACAGATACGCAGTATTTT.

In this sample, this clone turned up a few times. The chain uses TRBV6-6 and TRBJ2-1, with 7 bases that match TRBD1. This CDR3 has 15 amino acids. Germline V gene sequence: CDR1 MNHNY, CDR2 SVGAGI (reference sequence). V lost 6 bases to trimming and J lost 4 bases; unmatched junction nucleotides: 9. The CDR3: CASSLRDREYNEQFF. DNA of the CDR3: TGTGCCAGCAGCCTCCGAGACAGGGAGTACAATGAGCAGTTCTTC.

This clone has a handful of counts. This chain joins TRBV4-3 and TRBJ2-3; 7 bases line up with TRBD2. In germline, CDR1 is LGHNA, CDR2 YSLEER. The CDR3 spans 15 residues. After removal of 0 bases from V and 4 bases from J, the junction contained 4 bases not matched to a gene. The CDR3 DNA sequence: TGCGCCAGCAGCCAAGAAGGGAGGGTGTCAGATACGCAGTATTTT. Its translation: CASSQEGRVSDTQYF.

This clone was seen a handful of times. The CDR3 here is CASSPPSAGGEQFF. In nucleotides, the CDR3 is TGTGCCAGCTCACCACCTTCCGCGGGGGGAGAGCAGTTCTTC. The chain carries TRBV18 and TRBJ2-1; 8 positions match TRBD2. The trim removed 0 bases at V and 10 bases at J, leaving 5 bases unmatched. The CDR3 totals 14 residues. Per the germline V gene, CDR1 is KGHSH and CDR2 is LQKENI.

This clone was found a few times. The chain employs TRBV7-2 and TRBJ2-1; TRBD1 aligns across 8 bases. The CDR3 sequence is 15 residues long. Unmatched junction bases numbered 6, after V lost 2 bases and J lost 6 bases. Germline CDR1 is SGHTA and CDR2 is FQGNSA. The CDR3 bases are TGTGCCAGCAGCTTACAAGGACAGGGAGGCAATGAGCAGTTCTTC. This encodes CASSLQGQGGNEQFF.

A few counts support this clone. The chain combines TRBV6-6 with TRBJ2-4, with a tentative D call TRBD2 (5 bases). CDR3 length: 11 amino acids. Trimming took off 7 bases at V and 9 bases at J, with 10 bases between the two ends. The germline V gene has CDR1 MNHNY and CDR2 SVGAGI (reference sequence). CDR3 sequence: CASTSGVIQYF. CDR3 bases: TGTGCCAGCACGTCCGGGGTCATTCAGTACTTC.

V usage is TRBV7-2 and J usage is TRBJ1-5; no definite D call. V lost 1 base and J lost 8, with 9 bases in between. The length of the CDR3 is 13 residues. CDR1 is SGHTA, CDR2 FQGNSA, per germline. CDR3 coding DNA: TGTGCCAGCAGCTTAGGGGTGTTCGAGCCCCAGCATTTT. This encodes CASSLGVFEPQHF. The full variable domain, its missing parts supplied by reference TRBV7-2 and TRBJ1-5, is GAGVSQSPSNKVTEKGKDVELRCDPISGHTALYWYRQSLGQGLEFLIYFQGNSAPDKSGLPSDRFSAERTGGSVSTLTIQRTQQEDSAVYLCASSLGVFEPQHFGDGTRLSIL.

About this clone itself: In the same sample, other DNA sequences code for this CDR3. The genes are TRBV6-1 and TRBJ1-5; 9 positions agree with TRBD1. Looked up from germline, CDR1 is MNHNS and CDR2 is SASEGT. Losses at the gene ends were 3 bases for V and 0 bases for J; bases not matched to a gene: 3. The CDR3 consists of 16 residues. DNA of the CDR3: TGTGCCAGCAGTGAGGGACAGGGTGGTAGCAATCAGCCCCAGCATTTT. It is translated as CASSEGQGGSNQPQHF.

The V and J genes are TRBV25-1 and TRBJ1-6, with 8 positions matching TRBD1. This CDR3 has 18 amino acids. V gave up 0 bases and J gave up 5 bases; unmatched junction bases: 9. The V gene's germline CDR1 is MGHDK and CDR2 SYGVNS. This CDR3 is CASSEYIRGTGDNSPLHF. The CDR3 bases are TGTGCCAGCAGTGAATATATTCGAGGGACAGGCGATAATTCACCCCTCCACTTT.

The gene calls are TRBV15 and TRBJ1-5; D unresolved. Looked up from germline, CDR1 is LNHNV and CDR2 is YYDKDF (reference sequence). This CDR3 is built from 14 residues. V lost 5 bases to trimming and J lost 5 bases, with 13 bases between them. CDR3 in amino acids: CATSRGGGDQPQHF. CDR3 nucleotide sequence: TGTGCCACCAGCCGGGGAGGCGGCGATCAGCCCCAGCATTTT. Based on the CDR3 plus reference TRBV15 and TRBJ1-5, the full variable domain is DAMVIQNPRYQVTQFGKPVTLSCSQTLNHNVMYWYQQKSSQAPKLLFHYYDKDFNNEADTPDNFQSRRPNTSFCFLDIRSPGLGDTAMYLCATSRGGGDQPQHFGDGTRLSIL.

This clone was observed many times. CDR3 residues: CASSSTPSGAQYF. Written as DNA, the CDR3 is TGTGCCAGCAGCTCCACCCCCTCCGGGGCGCAGTATTTT. The J gene is TRBJ2-3, the V gene TRBV7-2, with D perhaps TRBD2 (5 bases). Germline V lookup: CDR1 SGHTA, CDR2 FQGNSA. This CDR3 contains 13 residues. V was trimmed by 4 bases and J by 10 bases, leaving 15 bases between them.